This TCR beta chain was found in a study of CD8+ T cells in alopecia areata. Germline CDR1 is SEHNR and CDR2 is FQNEAQ (reference sequence). There are 13 residues in the CDR3. V shed 4 bases and J 2 bases; nucleotides not matched to a gene: 1. As part of sample collection, lesional scalp punch biopsies and peripheral blood were taken from alopecia areata patients. As the sequencing template, cDNA was produced by extracting RNA and reverse transcribing it. Assay: immunoSEQ multiplex PCR; the TCRdb copy retains only in-frame clones and omits some. The table has some 56,000 clones, about 96% seen once. The origin of this receptor is a human donor with alopecia areata. The sequencing here drew on CD8+ T cells sorted from blood, taken at week 0. The V call is TRBV7-9, the J call TRBJ1-2, with 7 bases aligning to TRBD1. The DNA for the CDR3 is TGTGCCAGCAGCTCGACAGGGAACTATGGCTACACCTTC. Translation gives CASSSTGNYGYTF.